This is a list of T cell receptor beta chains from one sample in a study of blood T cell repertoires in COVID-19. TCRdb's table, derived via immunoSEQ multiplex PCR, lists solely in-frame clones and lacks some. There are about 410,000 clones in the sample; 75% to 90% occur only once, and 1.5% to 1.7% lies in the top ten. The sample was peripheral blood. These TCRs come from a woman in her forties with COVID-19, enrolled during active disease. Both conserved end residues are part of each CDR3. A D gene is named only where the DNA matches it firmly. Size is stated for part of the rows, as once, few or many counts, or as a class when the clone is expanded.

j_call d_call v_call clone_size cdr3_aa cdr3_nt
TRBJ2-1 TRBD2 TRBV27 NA CASSFSREEGPYNEQFF TGTGCCAGCAGTTTTTCCCGGGAGGAGGGTCCCTACAATGAGCAGTTCTTC
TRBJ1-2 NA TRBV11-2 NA CASSSGTSNYGYTF TGTGCCAGCAGCTCGGGGACTTCTAACTATGGCTACACCTTC
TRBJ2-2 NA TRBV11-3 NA CASSQGRTANTGELFF TGTGCCAGCAGCCAGGGCCGGACGGCGAACACCGGGGAGCTGTTTTTT
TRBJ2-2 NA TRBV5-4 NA CASSPPQERNTGELFF TGTGCCAGCAGCCCCCCACAGGAGAGGAACACCGGGGAGCTGTTTTTT
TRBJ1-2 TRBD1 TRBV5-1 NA CASSQQGPHYGYTF TGCGCCAGCAGCCAACAGGGGCCGCACTATGGCTACACCTTC
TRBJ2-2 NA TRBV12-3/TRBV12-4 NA CASRPGNTGELFF TGTGCCAGCAGGCCAGGGAACACCGGGGAGCTGTTTTTT
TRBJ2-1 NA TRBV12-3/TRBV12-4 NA CASIRSSYNEQFF TGTGCCAGCATTCGGAGCTCCTACAATGAGCAGTTCTTC
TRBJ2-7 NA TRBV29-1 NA CSVLPHPTYEQYF TGCAGCGTACTGCCCCACCCCACCTACGAGCAGTACTTC
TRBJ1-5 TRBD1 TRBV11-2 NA CASSRDRYNQPQHF TGTGCCAGCAGCCGGGACAGGTATAATCAGCCCCAGCATTTT
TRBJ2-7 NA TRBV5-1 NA CASHKDLTGRRSSYEQYF TGCGCCAGCCATAAGGACCTAACAGGCAGGCGCAGCTCCTACGAGCAGTACTTC
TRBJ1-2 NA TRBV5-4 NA CASSFDSVSYGYTF TGTGCCAGCAGCTTCGACAGCGTTTCCTATGGCTACACCTTC
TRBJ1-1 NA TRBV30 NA CAWSFGVSKNTEAFF TGTGCCTGGAGTTTTGGAGTAAGTAAGAACACTGAAGCTTTCTTT
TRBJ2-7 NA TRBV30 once CAWSRGGEIYEQYF TGTGCCTGGAGTAGGGGGGGCGAAATCTACGAGCAGTACTTC
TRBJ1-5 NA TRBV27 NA CASRGGRAQPQHF TGTGCCAGCAGGGGAGGTAGGGCTCAGCCCCAGCATTTT
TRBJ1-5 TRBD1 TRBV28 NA CASSEGARPQHF TGTGCCAGCAGTGAGGGGGCTAGGCCCCAGCATTTT
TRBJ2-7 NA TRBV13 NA CASSARGAEQYF TGTGCCAGCAGCGCCCGGGGAGCAGAGCAGTACTTC
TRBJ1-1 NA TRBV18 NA CATQGSGNTEAFF TGTGCCACGCAGGGTTCAGGGAACACTGAAGCTTTCTTT
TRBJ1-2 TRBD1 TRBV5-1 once CASSLEGQGLDGYTF TGCGCCAGCAGCTTGGAAGGACAGGGCCTCGATGGCTACACCTTC
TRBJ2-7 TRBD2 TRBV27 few CASRTAGGPYEQYF TGTGCCAGCAGGACGGCGGGAGGGCCCTACGAGCAGTACTTC
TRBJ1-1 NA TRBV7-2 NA CASSLRTGNTEAFF TGTGCCAGCAGCCTCCGAACAGGAAACACTGAAGCTTTCTTT
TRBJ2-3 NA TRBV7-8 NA CASSLIAQGGFSTDTQYF TGTGCCAGCAGCTTAATCGCGCAGGGTGGGTTTAGCACAGATACGCAGTATTTT
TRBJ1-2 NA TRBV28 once CASSFFRAGGYTF TGTGCCAGCAGTTTCTTCAGGGCTGGAGGCTACACCTTC
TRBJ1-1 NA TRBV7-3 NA CASSLTGDTEAFF TGTGCCAGCAGCTTAACAGGGGACACTGAAGCTTTCTTT
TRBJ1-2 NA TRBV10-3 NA CAISSRGEDYGYTF TGTGCCATCAGCTCCAGGGGAGAGGACTATGGCTACACCTTC
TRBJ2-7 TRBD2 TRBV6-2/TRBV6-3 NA CASSLHPGTRAGGLTYEQYF TGTGCCAGCAGTCTACACCCAGGGACACGCGCGGGAGGACTGACCTACGAGCAGTACTTC
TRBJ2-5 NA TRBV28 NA CASSPRSPNRALWETQYF TGTGCCAGCAGTCCTCGGTCACCCAACAGGGCTTTATGGGAGACCCAGTACTTC
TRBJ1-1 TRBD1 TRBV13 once CASSLGQGGENTEAFF TGTGCCAGCAGCTTGGGACAGGGTGGCGAAAACACTGAAGCTTTCTTT
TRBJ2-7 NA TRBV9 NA CASSVGPSEAYEQYF TGTGCCAGCAGCGTAGGACCGTCTGAGGCGTACGAGCAGTACTTC
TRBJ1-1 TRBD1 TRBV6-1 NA CASSEARTGPNTEAFF TGTGCCAGCAGTGAAGCAAGGACAGGGCCTAACACTGAAGCTTTCTTT
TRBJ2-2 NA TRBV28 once CASSTYGQPSNTGELFF TGTGCCAGCAGTACCTATGGACAGCCCTCGAACACCGGGGAGCTGTTTTTT
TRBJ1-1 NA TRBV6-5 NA CASSDGFRNTEAFF TGTGCCAGCAGCGACGGGTTCAGGAACACTGAAGCTTTCTTT
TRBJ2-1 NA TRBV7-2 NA CASTHGGYNEQFF TGTGCCAGCACTCACGGAGGATACAATGAGCAGTTCTTC
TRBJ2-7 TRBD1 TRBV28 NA CATDRGRSYEQYF TGTGCCACCGACAGGGGACGCTCCTACGAGCAGTACTTC
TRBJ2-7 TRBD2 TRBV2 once CASKLADYEQYF TGTGCCAGCAAGCTAGCGGACTACGAGCAGTACTTC
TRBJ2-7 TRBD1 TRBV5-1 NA CASSFPGTGGLNEQYF TGCGCCAGCAGCTTCCCAGGGACAGGGGGTTTGAACGAGCAGTACTTC
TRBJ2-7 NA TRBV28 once CASTPPGNSYEQYF TGTGCCAGCACCCCTCCGGGAAACTCCTACGAGCAGTACTTC
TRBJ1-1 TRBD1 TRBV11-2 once CASSADRGRYTEAFF TGTGCCAGCAGCGCCGACAGGGGGCGGTATACTGAAGCTTTCTTT
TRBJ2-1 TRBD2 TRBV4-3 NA CASSQEGGLFQFF TGCGCCAGCAGCCAAGAGGGGGGGTTGTTCCAGTTCTTC
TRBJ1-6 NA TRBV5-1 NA CASSHPTENSPLHF TGCGCCAGCAGCCACCCGACAGAGAATTCACCCCTCCACTTT
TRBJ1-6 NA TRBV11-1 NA CASSLGGQEIHF TGTGCCAGCAGCCTAGGTGGGCAGGAAATCCACTTT
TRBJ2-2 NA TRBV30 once CAWRSSGNTGELFF TGTGCCTGGAGGTCGTCAGGTAACACCGGGGAGCTGTTTTTT
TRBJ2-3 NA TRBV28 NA CASAPGTTPDTQYF TGTGCCAGCGCTCCCGGCACTACACCAGATACGCAGTATTTT
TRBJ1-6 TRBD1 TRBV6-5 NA CASSYSTGEMSPLHF TGTGCCAGCAGTTACTCGACAGGGGAGATGTCACCCCTCCACTTT
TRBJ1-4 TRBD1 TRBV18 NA CASSPLDRGEEKLFF TGTGCCAGCTCACCACTAGACAGGGGAGAGGAAAAACTGTTTTTT
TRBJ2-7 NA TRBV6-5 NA CASSYSTGPVIEQYF TGTGCCAGCAGTTACTCGACAGGCCCGGTTATCGAGCAGTACTTC
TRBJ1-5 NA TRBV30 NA CAWRATGSQPQHF TGTGCCTGGAGGGCAACAGGGAGTCAGCCCCAGCATTTT
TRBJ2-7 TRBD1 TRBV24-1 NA CATSDLLTGTSYEQYF TGTGCCACCAGTGATTTGCTGACAGGGACCTCCTACGAGCAGTACTTC
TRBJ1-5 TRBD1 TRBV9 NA CASSVGTGVGQPQHF TGTGCCAGCAGCGTCGGGACAGGGGTTGGACAGCCCCAGCATTTT
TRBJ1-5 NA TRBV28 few CASSLSPYQGGRNQPQHF TGTGCCAGCAGTCTCTCACCATACCAGGGCGGACGAAATCAGCCCCAGCATTTT
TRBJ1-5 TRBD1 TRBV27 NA CASSLSSAYRGHQPQHF TGTGCCAGCAGTTTAAGTTCGGCGTACAGGGGGCACCAGCCCCAGCATTTT